Listed below are T cell receptor beta chains from one sample, sequenced in a study of blood T cell repertoires in COVID-19. Some clones are missing from TCRdb's copy, which holds only in-frame ones; the method was immunoSEQ multiplex PCR. The data show hundreds of thousands of clones, with about nine tenths seen just once and approximately 1.5% held by the top ten. Specimen: peripheral blood. Receptors originate from a woman aged 55-70 years who had recovered from COVID-19. Each CDR3 is given with its conserved first and last residue. Fields, in order: D gene, J gene, CDR3 length, clone size, V gene, CDR3 protein, CDR3 DNA. D genes are given only for firm matches. Some rows have no size entry. The others give once, few or many, or a class for an expanded clone.

>.|TRBJ2-2|16|.|TRBV7-2
CASSIPLAGHTGELFF
TGTGCCAGCAGCATCCCACTCGCGGGACACACCGGGGAGCTGTTTTTT
>.|TRBJ2-7|13|once|TRBV9
CASSGGLSYEQYF
TGTGCCAGCAGCGGCGGACTCTCCTACGAGCAGTACTTC
>TRBD1|TRBJ2-1|14|.|TRBV6-5
CASRTGQGANEQFF
TGTGCCAGCAGGACGGGACAGGGGGCGAATGAGCAGTTCTTC
>.|TRBJ1-5|13|.|TRBV2
CASSAYSNQPQHF
TGTGCCAGCAGCGCCTATAGCAATCAGCCCCAGCATTTT
>.|TRBJ2-1|18|.|TRBV24-1
CATSDHPPGTAGNVEQFF
TGTGCCACCAGTGACCACCCTCCCGGGACGGCGGGGAATGTTGAGCAGTTCTTC
>.|TRBJ2-3|13|.|TRBV7-2
CASSLNGADTQYF
TGTGCCAGCTCACTAAACGGGGCAGATACGCAGTATTTT
>.|TRBJ1-4|16|.|TRBV7-2
CASSPGWQATNEKLFF
TGTGCCAGCAGCCCAGGGTGGCAGGCAACTAATGAAAAACTGTTTTTT
>TRBD1|TRBJ1-5|16|.|TRBV7-2
CASSLGLGQNYQPQHF
TGTGCCAGCAGCTTAGGGTTGGGACAGAACTATCAGCCCCAGCATTTT
>TRBD1|TRBJ2-1|15|.|TRBV27
CASSLRDRGANEQFF
TGTGCCAGCAGTTTGCGGGACAGGGGAGCCAATGAGCAGTTCTTC
>.|TRBJ1-4|16|.|TRBV5-6
CASSRGPPGQEGKLFF
TGTGCCAGCAGCCGGGGACCTCCGGGACAAGAAGGAAAACTGTTTTTT
>.|TRBJ2-7|13|once|TRBV28
CASSILTGNEQYF
TGTGCCAGCAGTATACTAACAGGGAACGAGCAGTACTTC
>.|TRBJ1-4|14|.|TRBV19
CASSRGQTNEKLFF
TGTGCCAGTAGTAGAGGACAGACTAATGAAAAACTGTTTTTT
>TRBD2|TRBJ2-7|14|once|TRBV5-4
CASALAGLGTEQYF
TGTGCCAGCGCCCTCGCGGGACTAGGGACCGAGCAGTACTTC
>.|TRBJ1-2|13|.|TRBV6-1
CASSEGGVDGYTF
TGTGCCAGCAGTGAAGGGGGAGTGGATGGCTACACCTTC
>.|TRBJ2-5|13|.|TRBV7-3
CASSPPADETQYF
TGTGCCAGCAGCCCCCCCGCGGATGAGACCCAGTACTTC
>.|TRBJ2-3|16|.|TRBV18
CASSPQPGGSTDTQYF
TGTGCCAGCTCACCACAACCGGGGGGCAGCACAGATACGCAGTATTTT
>TRBD1|TRBJ2-7|19|.|TRBV24-1
CATSDPPGQRYHSSYEQYF
TGTGCCACCAGTGACCCTCCGGGACAGCGTTACCATAGCTCCTACGAGCAGTACTTC
>TRBD1|TRBJ1-2|14|once|TRBV6-5
CASSFRDSNYGYTF
TGTGCCAGCAGCTTCCGGGACAGTAACTATGGCTACACCTTC
>TRBD1|TRBJ2-3|14|.|TRBV5-1
CASSWTGVADTQYF
TGCGCCAGCAGCTGGACAGGAGTTGCAGATACGCAGTATTTT
>TRBD2|TRBJ2-1|14|.|TRBV2
CASSEGLATDEQFF
TGTGCCAGCAGTGAGGGACTAGCGACGGATGAGCAGTTCTTC
>TRBD1|TRBJ1-3|18|.|TRBV5-1
CASRPGQGAYRSGNTIYF
TGCGCCAGCAGACCGGGACAGGGGGCATACCGCTCTGGAAACACCATATATTTT
>.|TRBJ2-7|12|.|TRBV28
CASKAGRYEQYF
TGTGCCAGCAAGGCGGGGAGATACGAGCAGTACTTC